This T cell receptor beta chain was sequenced for a study of cytomegalovirus exposure and HLA in healthy donors. Study information: A data release that came early held approximately 85 million unique TCRs from HLA-typed donors. Falling in the Caucasian-associated ancestry cluster were approximately 86% of 398 genotyped donors. General observations from the study: Common viral pathogens seemed to be connected with several of the most significant clusters, according to a later analysis.

V shed 7 bases, J shed 9 bases, and the junction held 6 bases outside the gene matches. This CDR3 region has 14 residues. Germline assignment: CDR1 MDHEN and CDR2 SYDVKM. The PCR contained 60 Vbeta and 13 Jbeta primers. Data came from immunoSEQ multiplex PCR; TCRdb stores just in-frame clones and leaves some out. The sample has some 110,000 clones; 75% to 80% are singletons. This clone turned up a few times. Its antigen is not known. The sample taken for sequencing was PBMCs. The V call is TRBV28, the J call TRBJ2-1, with 13 bases fitting TRBD2. This sequence was found in a man aged 35 to 55 in good health and CMV-seronegative. DNA of the CDR3: TGTGCCAGCACACTAGCGGGGGGGCAACGTGAGCAGTTCTTC. Residues: CASTLAGGQREQFF.